This T cell receptor (beta chain) was captured by sequencing in a study of blood T cell repertoires in COVID-19. Study-level information: Specimens from acute and convalescent COVID-19 originated in the United States, Italy and Spain. T cells, B-cell-depleted T cells, or PBMCs supplied cDNA or gDNA.

Per the original data handling: Reference gene primer amplification gave estimated nucleated cell counts. Assay used: immunoSEQ multiplex PCR; TCRdb lists only in-frame clones, some missing. The V and J calls and clone size were taken over from that table, and D and trimming were inferred from the DNA. The sample shows about 250,000 clones, roughly 85% of them seen only once. Germline V gives CDR1 LNHDA, CDR2 SQIVND (reference sequence). With 4 bases removed from V and 4 bases from J, the gap between germline ends came to 11 bases. This CDR3 region has 14 residues. J is TRBJ1-5 and V is TRBV19; D is possibly TRBD1 (6 bases). The sequenced sample consisted of peripheral blood. The clonotype originates from a man aged 45-65 years with active or convalescent COVID-19. The CDR3 bases are TGTGCCAGTAGTAGACAGGATCATAATCAGCCCCAGCATTTT. Translating it yields CASSRQDHNQPQHF. The entire variable domain, with the rest obtained from reference TRBV19 and TRBJ1-5, is as follows: DGGITQSPKYLFRKEGQNVTLSCEQNLNHDAMYWYRQDPGQGLRLIYYSQIVNDFQKGDIAEGYSVSREKKESFPLTVTSAQKNPTAFYLCASSRQDHNQPQHFGDGTRLSIL.